This T cell receptor beta chain was profiled in a study of response to subunit inactivated influenza vaccine (dated by TCRdb to 2016 to 2019). Background on the whole study: The study used deep quantitative T cell receptor repertoire profiling to track responses to a trivalent subunit inactivated influenza vaccine. Findings and caveats that apply to the study as a whole: It was suggested by the authors that each seasonal influenza vaccination may recruit only a limited number of new T cells.

Library preparation was by RT-PCR. This sample was sequenced with an Illumina HiSeq 2500. The raw public data were reprocessed by TCRdb itself: fastp quality trimming at Q25, MiXCR clonotype calling, in-frame beta chains only. Identical CDR3 protein sequences are pooled into one entry, listed with their most common genes and DNA. The sample has about 570,000 distinct CDR3 sequences on record, around 11% of them singletons. Clones ranked in the top ten supply approximately 10% of the sample. Details on this clonotype: Its recognized antigen is unknown. Per-nucleotide qualities are absent, and no much larger clonotype sits a single base away.

V loses 1 base at its end and J loses 4 bases; junction bases beyond the gene matches: 10. CDR1 and CDR2, looked up from the germline V gene, are MNHEY and SVGAGI. The CDR3 has 18 amino acids, counting the end cysteine and phenylalanine. The read is trimmed to its CDR3 DNA, 54 bases read in frame from base 1. The same sample was also used in a study of T cells expressing NK-cell markers. Looking at the second paper: The TCR beta cDNA libraries were made using 5'RACE template switching, a step that added both a universal primer site and unique molecular identifiers. In sorted CD3+CD56+NKG2C+, CD3+CD56+NKG2C- and CD3+CD56-NKG2C+ T-cell subsets from several donors, TCR beta-chain repertoires were profiled. Of the eight sequenced donors, seven were found to be HCMV-seropositive and one was found to be HCMV-seronegative. To restrict sorting to alphabetaTCR-expressing T cells, an anti-gammadeltaTCR antibody was added in several experiments. In six donors, the dominant CD3+CD56+NKG2C+ clonotypes were found to rank among the top 10 CD8+ clonotypes and to make up roughly 1.0-7.0% of CD8+ T cells. Those dominant clonotypes were again the most abundant among CD3+CD56-NKG2C+ cells in a few donors, at about 28.3-65%. Whether the expanded NKG2C-expressing T cell clones were specific for HCMV antigens remained unclear. The eight sequenced donors were randomly selected healthy volunteers, three men and five women. HCMV serostatus was determined by detecting HCMV-specific IgG in serum with a commercial ELISA kit. Peripheral blood mononuclear cells were isolated from blood by Ficoll density gradient centrifugation. For about six donors, bulk peripheral blood T-cell repertoires were additionally sequenced from unsorted PBMC. Priming for cDNA synthesis came from the TCR beta constant segment, and two successive PCR amplification steps followed. Sequencing of the libraries produced 2 x 150 bp reads on Illumina HiSeq 2000/2500, MiSeq or NextSeq. Reads were demultiplexed and grouped by UMI with MIGEC, and clonotypes were assembled and quantified with MiTCR. Only TCR cDNA sequences supported by at least two reads were kept to exclude erroneous sequences. The tcR package was used for downstream repertoire analysis, with clonotypes matched between fractions based on CDR3 nucleotide sequence plus V segment. Antigen specificity was annotated against VDJdb with VDJmatch, allowing one amino acid substitution in CDR3.

This material consisted of PBMCs from blood, taken on the day of vaccination. The V gene is TRBV6-5 and the J gene is TRBJ2-1; a stretch of 10 junction bases matches TRBD1. This sequence originates from a man aged 50-60 years who received an inactivated influenza vaccine. Donor details come from another sample of the same person, matched by shared clones. The DNA sequence is given as TGTGCCAGCAGTTACTTTAACCGGGACAGGGGATTTTACAATGAGCAGTTCTTC. Its translation reads: CASSYFNRDRGFYNEQFF.